These T cell receptor beta chains were read from a single sample in a study of response to subunit inactivated influenza vaccine. TCRdb itself ran the RT-PCR reads through MiXCR, one entry per CDR3 protein. This table has 500,000 to 550,000 distinct CDR3 sequences, approximately 7.2% appearing once. The sequenced sample was PBMCs from blood, obtained around 25 months after vaccination. The receptors come from a man aged 50 to 69 who received an inactivated influenza vaccine. Both conserved end residues are part of each CDR3.

len,v_gene,j_gene,CDR3aa
16,TRBV7-2,TRBJ1-2,CASSLDGSRKIYGYTF
18,TRBV7-2,TRBJ2-1,CASSLATSGVSSYNEQFF
16,TRBV19,TRBJ2-6,CASSTGRRTGANVLTF
17,TRBV23-1,TRBJ2-7,CASSKKFIKDIAYEQYF
16,TRBV5-1,TRBJ1-6,CASRLKSTGGNSPLHF
15,TRBV3-1,TRBJ2-3,CASSQDTIRPDTQYF
14,TRBV5-1,TRBJ1-4,CASSLSGGGEKLFF
15,TRBV20-1,TRBJ2-2,CSARRGTADTGELFF
16,TRBV7-2,TRBJ2-1,CASSSKTSGGANEQFF
15,TRBV5-1,TRBJ2-1,CASSRRSGRYNEQFF
12,TRBV6-1,TRBJ1-5,CASRGFNQPQHF
16,TRBV5-1,TRBJ1-2,CASSLGGDSLNYGYTF
13,TRBV12-3/TRBV12-4,TRBJ2-2,CASRRGRGGELFF
15,TRBV20-1,TRBJ1-4,CSARDTTQGMGKLFF
15,TRBV5-1,TRBJ2-2,CASSSNPTNTGELFF
15,TRBV4-1,TRBJ1-1,CASSQDVLGNTEAFF
12,TRBV12-3/TRBV12-4,TRBJ1-1,CASSRDRGQAFF
14,TRBV27,TRBJ2-7,CASSLGGRLGEQYF
14,TRBV5-6,TRBJ1-2,CASSPGGTAYGYTF
12,TRBV20-1,TRBJ1-4,CSIQGRNEKLFF
11,TRBV20-1,TRBJ2-4,CSARESHIQYF
15,TRBV27,TRBJ2-2,CASSLYGGNTGELFF
15,TRBV12-3/TRBV12-4,TRBJ1-5,CASSFTGQGNQPQHF
13,TRBV19,TRBJ2-7,CASSITRGDEQYF
11,TRBV16,TRBJ2-7,CASSQSHEQYF
15,TRBV20-1,TRBJ2-3,CSGIGSGTGTDTQYF
15,TRBV5-1,TRBJ2-1,CASSQSGPSYNEQFF
18,TRBV12-3/TRBV12-4,TRBJ2-2,CACSLERRLARWTGELFF
14,TRBV28,TRBJ1-1,CASRSGTGDTEAFF
16,TRBV7-3,TRBJ2-1,CASSFTGRTGSGEQFF